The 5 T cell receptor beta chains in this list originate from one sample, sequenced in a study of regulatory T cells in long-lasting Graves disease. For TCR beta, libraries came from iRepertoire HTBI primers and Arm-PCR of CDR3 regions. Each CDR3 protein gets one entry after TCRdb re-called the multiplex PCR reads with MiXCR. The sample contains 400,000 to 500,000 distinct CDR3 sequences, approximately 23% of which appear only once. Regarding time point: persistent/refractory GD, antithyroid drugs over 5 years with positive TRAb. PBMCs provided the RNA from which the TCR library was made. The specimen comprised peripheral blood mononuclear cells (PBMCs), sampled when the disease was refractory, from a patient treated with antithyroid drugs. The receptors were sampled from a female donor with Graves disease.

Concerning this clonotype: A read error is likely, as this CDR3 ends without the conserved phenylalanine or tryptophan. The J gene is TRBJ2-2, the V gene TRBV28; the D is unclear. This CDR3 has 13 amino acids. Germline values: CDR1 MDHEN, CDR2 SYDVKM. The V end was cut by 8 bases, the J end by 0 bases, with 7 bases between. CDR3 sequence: CASQQPNTGELFL. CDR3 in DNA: TGTGCCAGCCAACAGCCGAACACCGGGGAGCTGTTTCTT.

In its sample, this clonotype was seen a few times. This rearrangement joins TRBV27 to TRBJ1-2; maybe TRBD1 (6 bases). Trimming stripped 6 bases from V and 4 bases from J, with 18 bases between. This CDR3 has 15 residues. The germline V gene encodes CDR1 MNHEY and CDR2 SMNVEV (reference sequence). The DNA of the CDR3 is TGTGCCAGCAGACGAGGTACTGAGACAGGCTATGGCTACACCTTC. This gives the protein CASRRGTETGYGYTF.

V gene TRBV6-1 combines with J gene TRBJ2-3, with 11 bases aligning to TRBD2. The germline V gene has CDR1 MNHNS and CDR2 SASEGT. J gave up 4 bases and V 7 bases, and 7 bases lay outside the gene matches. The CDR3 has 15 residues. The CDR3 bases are TGTGCCAGCACCGGACTAGCGGGCGAGGCAGATACGCAGTATTTT. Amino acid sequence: CASTGLAGEADTQYF.

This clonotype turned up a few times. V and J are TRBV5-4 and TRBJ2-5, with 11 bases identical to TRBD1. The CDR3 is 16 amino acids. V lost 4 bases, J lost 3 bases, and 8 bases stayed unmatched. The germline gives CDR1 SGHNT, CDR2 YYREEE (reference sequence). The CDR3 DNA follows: TGTGCCAGCAGCGGAGGACAGGGGGCCCTGAAAGAGACCCAGTACTTC. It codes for CASSGGQGALKETQYF.

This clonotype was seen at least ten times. CDR3 nucleotide sequence: TGTGCCAGCAGTTTCTCCGGACAGGGGGTAGACGAAAAACTGTTTTTT. It is translated as CASSFSGQGVDEKLFF. The J gene is TRBJ1-4, the V gene TRBV28; 10 bases fit TRBD1. The CDR3 extends over 16 amino acids. V dropped 3 bases and J dropped 8; count of bases not matched to a gene: 9. Germline V gives CDR1 MDHEN, CDR2 SYDVKM.